A single sample gave rise to the 21 T cell receptor beta chains below, sequenced in a study of cytomegalovirus exposure and HLA in healthy donors. Primers included in the PCR were 60 Vbeta and 13 Jbeta primers. Libraries were prepared by immunoSEQ multiplex PCR; TCRdb keeps only in-frame clonotypes and omits some of them. The sample yields approximately 170,000 clones, approximately 75% seen once. Sequenced: PBMCs. These receptors originate from a man aged 25-45 years in good health and CMV-seropositive.

The chain carries TRBV5-1 and TRBJ2-6, with D maybe TRBD1 (6 bases). Germline CDR1 SGHRS, CDR2 YFSETQ. This CDR3 spans 17 amino acids. Trimming removed 2 bases at V and 0 bases at J, with 12 bases between. The CDR3 DNA is TGCGCCAGCAGCTTTTTCCGGGACAACTCTGGGGCCAACGTCCTGACTTTC. This gives the protein CASSFFRDNSGANVLTF.

CDR3 coding DNA: TGTGCCAGCAGCTTTGGACAGCTCGGGACCTACGAGCAGTACTTC. This gives the protein CASSFGQLGTYEQYF. The chain couples TRBV7-8 to TRBJ2-7, with a tentative D call TRBD1 (6 bases). Germline-derived CDR1 and CDR2 are SGHVS and FQNEAQ. The length of the CDR3 is 15 residues. Trimming pared 3 bases from V and 2 bases from J, leaving 14 bases between. Filled out from reference TRBV7-8 and TRBJ2-7, the complete variable domain reads GAGVSQSPRYKVAKRGQDVALRCDPISGHVSLFWYQQALGQGPEFLTYFQNEAQLDKSGLPSDRFFAERPEGSVSTLKIQRTQQEDSAVYLCASSFGQLGTYEQYFGPGTRLTVT.

The chain has TRBV28 and TRBJ1-5, with D perhaps matching TRBD1 (5 bases). Trimming removed 5 bases from V and 6 bases from J, with 8 bases in between. CDR1 MDHEN and CDR2 SYDVKM come from the germline V gene. This CDR3 is 12 amino acids long. The CDR3 DNA reads TGTGCCAGCAGTGGCAGGGCTCAGCCCCAGCATTTT. It is translated as CASSGRAQPQHF. Combining the CDR3 with reference TRBV28 and TRBJ1-5 gives the whole variable domain DVKVTQSSRYLVKRTGEKVFLECVQDMDHENMFWYRQDPGLGLRLIYFSYDVKMKEKGDIPEGYSVSREKKERFSLILESASTNQTSMYLCASSGRAQPQHFGDGTRLSIL.

There are a few counts of this clone. The J gene is TRBJ2-3, the V gene TRBV6-6, with 11 bases matching TRBD2. The V gene end was trimmed by 3 bases and the J gene end by 5 bases; junction bases not matched to a gene: 4. Germline CDR1 MNHNY, CDR2 SVGAGI (reference sequence). This CDR3 region has 15 residues. CDR3 nucleotides: TGTGCCAGCAGTTATGCAGGGACTAGCGGAGATACGCAGTATTTT. The encoded protein is CASSYAGTSGDTQYF.

The chain uses TRBV25-1 and TRBJ2-5, with 10 bases matching TRBD2. The junction had 13 bases not matched to a gene; V was cut back by 1 base and J by 5 bases. Germline lookup yields CDR1 MGHDK and CDR2 SYGVNS. The CDR3 is made up of 18 amino acids. The CDR3 reads CASSESLLAGASGETQYF. The CDR3 coding sequence is TGTGCCAGCAGTGAATCCCTGCTAGCGGGAGCCTCAGGGGAGACCCAGTACTTC.

This clone has a single count. The chain combines TRBV7-2 with TRBJ1-1; weak D call: TRBD1 (5 bases). Germline assignment: CDR1 SGHTA and CDR2 FQGNSA. The germline V and J ends were trimmed by 0 bases and 4 bases, with 9 bases remaining between them. This CDR3 has 14 residues. The CDR3 nucleotides read TGTGCCAGCAGCTTAGCTCAGGGCGGCACTGAAGCTTTCTTT. Protein: CASSLAQGGTEAFF.

The V call is TRBV28, the J call TRBJ2-7, with TRBD1 matching over 7 bases. Trimming took 6 bases from V and 5 from J; bases not matched to a gene: 7. The CDR3 runs to 13 residues. From germline, CDR1 is MDHEN and CDR2 SYDVKM. The CDR3 nucleotides are TGTGCCAGCAGAGGGACAGCGCTCAACGAGCAGTACTTC. This encodes CASRGTALNEQYF.

This clone was detected only a few times. The chain is built from TRBV7-3 and TRBJ1-1; maybe TRBD1 (5 bases). V was shortened by 6 bases and J by 3 bases, with 8 bases between the two germline ends. Germline V gene lookup returns CDR1 SGHTA and CDR2 FQGTGA. CDR3 length equals 12 residues. The DNA of the CDR3 is TGTGCCAGCAGTTGGGGGGACACTGAAGCTTTCTTT. Residues: CASSWGDTEAFF.

The CDR3 DNA reads TGTGCCAGCAGCCCCCGGACAGATCGGACCGGGGAGCTGTTTTTT. It yields the protein CASSPRTDRTGELFF. The V call is TRBV7-3, the J call TRBJ2-2; tentatively, D is TRBD1 (6 bases). The CDR3 totals 15 residues. Germline CDR1 and CDR2: SGHTA and FQGTGA. Between the trimmed V and J ends, which lost 5 bases and 5 bases, there was a span of 15 bases.

A remark on this clone: An end of the junction differs from the germline gene, which may be a read error. The chain couples TRBV7-9 to TRBJ1-6, with D possibly TRBD1 on 6 matching bases. Looked up from germline, CDR1 is SEHNR and CDR2 is FQNEAQ (reference sequence). The CDR3 loop spans 14 amino acids. The CDR3 protein is CSSSSRGLNSPLHF. The CDR3 DNA sequence: TGTTCCAGCAGTTCCAGGGGCCTGAATTCACCCCTCCACTTT.

The V and J genes are TRBV2 and TRBJ1-1; D is uncertain. This CDR3 comprises 12 residues. V gave up 7 bases and J gave up 0 bases, with 6 bases separating them. CDR1 and CDR2 from the germline V gene are SNHLY and FYNNEI. The CDR3: CASTTLNTEAFF. CDR3 sequence (DNA): TGTGCCAGCACTACGTTGAACACTGAAGCTTTCTTT. The variable domain in full, with the rest retrieved from reference TRBV2 and TRBJ1-1, is EPEVTQTPSHQVTQMGQEVILRCVPISNHLYFYWYRQILGQKVEFLVSFYNNEISEKSEIFDDQFSVERPDGSNFTLKIRSTKLEDSAMYFCASTTLNTEAFFGQGTRLTVV.

The V call is TRBV28, the J call TRBJ1-6, with D tentatively TRBD1 (5 bases). The CDR3 sequence is 15 residues long. Germline-derived CDR1 and CDR2 are MDHEN and SYDVKM. Trimming cost V 2 bases and J 6 bases, with 11 bases left between them. In DNA, the CDR3 is TGTGCCAGCAGTTTACCCGGGACTGGTAATTCACCCCTCCACTTT. It yields the protein CASSLPGTGNSPLHF.

The chain joins TRBV5-1 to TRBJ1-4; a weak D match, TRBD1 (5 bases). V was pared by 4 bases and J by 8 bases, with 15 bases between. From germline, CDR1 is SGHRS and CDR2 YFSETQ. This CDR3 comprises 14 residues. The CDR3 DNA follows: TGCGCCAGCAGCCCCTTTATGGAGGGGGAAAAACTGTTTTTT. Translating gives CASSPFMEGEKLFF.

This clone has only a few counts. The chain links TRBV7-9 to TRBJ2-4, with D maybe TRBD1 (5 bases). From germline, CDR1 is SEHNR and CDR2 FQNEAQ (reference sequence). The ends were cut back, 1 base at V and 6 bases at J, with 7 bases in the middle. This CDR3 spans 13 amino acids. Written as DNA, the CDR3 is TGTGCCAGCAGCTTAGGTGGGGCAAACATTCAGTACTTC. Residues: CASSLGGANIQYF. The whole variable domain, remainder taken from reference TRBV7-9 and TRBJ2-4, is DTGVSQNPRHKITKRGQNVTFRCDPISEHNRLYWYRQTLGQGPEFLTYFQNEAQLEKSRLLSDRFSAERPKGSFSTLEIQRTEQGDSAMYLCASSLGGANIQYFGAGTRLSVL.

V is TRBV7-9 and J is TRBJ2-5; 9 bases agree with TRBD2. This CDR3 has 18 residues. CDR1 and CDR2 (germline): SEHNR, FQNEAQ (reference sequence). V shed 5 bases, J shed 3 bases, and the junction held 16 bases outside the gene matches. CDR3: CASSPHRRAGGRKETQYF. CDR3 DNA sequence: TGTGCCAGCAGCCCCCACCGGAGGGCGGGGGGGCGTAAAGAGACCCAGTACTTC.

The rearrangement uses TRBV27 and TRBJ2-1; a weak D match, TRBD1 (5 bases). Germline CDR1 reads MNHEY; CDR2 reads SMNVEV (reference sequence). V dropped 8 bases and J dropped 0 bases, with 17 bases sitting between them. This CDR3 contains 16 residues. CDR3 DNA: TGTGCCAGCGCCCTGGGGCTGCTGAGCTCCTACAATGAGCAGTTCTTC. Translated, it gives CASALGLLSSYNEQFF.

This rearrangement joins TRBV2 to TRBJ1-2; 10 bases align to TRBD1. The CDR3 totals 15 residues. Germline lookup yields CDR1 SNHLY and CDR2 FYNNEI. V trimming: 6 bases; J trimming: 8 bases; junction bases outside the gene matches: 12. The CDR3, as DNA: TGTGCCAGCAGACAAACGGCCGGGACAGGGGACGGCTACACCTTC. It specifies CASRQTAGTGDGYTF. Complete variable domain (other parts from reference TRBV2 and TRBJ1-2): EPEVTQTPSHQVTQMGQEVILRCVPISNHLYFYWYRQILGQKVEFLVSFYNNEISEKSEIFDDQFSVERPDGSNFTLKIRSTKLEDSAMYFCASRQTAGTGDGYTFGSGTRLTVV.

This chain links TRBV9 with TRBJ2-2; D possibly corresponds to TRBD1 (6 bases). V was clipped by 4 bases and J by 4 bases, with 11 bases between them. In germline, CDR1 is SGDLS, CDR2 YYNGEE. This CDR3 spans 14 amino acids. The CDR3 nucleotides are TGTGCCAGCAGCCCGCAGGGGCTCACCGGGGAGCTGTTTTTT. It encodes CASSPQGLTGELFF.

This clone was recorded a few times. V and J are TRBV9 and TRBJ2-3; 10 nucleotides agree with TRBD2. This CDR3 contains 16 residues. Germline V lookup: CDR1 SGDLS, CDR2 YYNGEE. V lost 0 bases and J lost 5; bases outside the gene matches: 6. This chain's CDR3 is CASSVALAGVGDTQYF. The CDR3 coding sequence is TGTGCCAGCAGCGTAGCCCTAGCGGGAGTGGGAGATACGCAGTATTTT.

This chain links TRBV7-2 with TRBJ2-1; TRBD2 might be the D (7 bases). The CDR3 is made up of 15 amino acids. Trimming pared 1 base from V and 15 bases from J, leaving 22 bases between. Germline V gene lookup returns CDR1 SGHTA and CDR2 FQGNSA. CDR3 amino acids: CASSLGQLTGRDWFF. The CDR3 region has the DNA TGTGCCAGCAGCTTAGGACAGTTAACAGGGAGGGATTGGTTCTTC.

The rearrangement joins TRBV4-1 to TRBJ2-2, with D perhaps matching TRBD2 (5 bases). The germline V and J ends were trimmed by 0 bases and 7 bases, with 9 bases remaining between them. The CDR3 runs to 14 residues. Germline-derived CDR1 and CDR2 are MGHRA and YSYEKL. CDR3 sequence: CASSQEEGSGELFF. The CDR3 DNA is TGCGCCAGCAGCCAAGAGGAAGGGAGCGGGGAGCTGTTTTTT.